This is a list of T cell receptor beta chains from one sample in a study of shared clonotypes between healthy human individuals. Data came from immunoSEQ multiplex PCR; TCRdb stores just in-frame clones and leaves some out. The data show approximately 600,000 clones, about 95% seen once. The sample was naive CD8+ T cells sorted from blood. The receptors come from a woman aged 25 to 39 in good health. The conserved cysteine and the conserved F or W are not part of the CDR3 here. Size values are once, few and many counts, or a class for expanded clones, and some rows have none.

clone_size,v_call,j_call,cdr3_length,cdr3_aa
.,TRBV25-1,TRBJ2-7,14,ASSDLVSGFFYEQY
.,TRBV6-1,TRBJ2-7,13,ASSEGQAYPYEQY
.,TRBV28,TRBJ2-1,13,ASSHSLGSYNEQF
.,TRBV7-6,TRBJ2-7,14,ASSLEAGEGTYEQY
.,TRBV7-9,TRBJ1-1,11,ASSLDRDQKAF
.,TRBV11-3,TRBJ1-5,14,ASSPTRDQPIRAQH
.,TRBV5-1,TRBJ2-2,15,ASSLDFGTARTGELF
.,TRBV5-4,TRBJ2-7,13,ASSRRPGRDYEQY
.,TRBV7-2,.,12,ASSSVPPIYEQY
.,TRBV27,.,15,ASSPRPGQGKGGEQY
few,TRBV5-4,TRBJ2-1,15,ASSLVLLSGRDEEQF
.,TRBV6-5,TRBJ2-7,13,ASSYSPDITYEQY
.,TRBV11-2,TRBJ2-1,14,ASSTTGTSVTDEQF
.,TRBV5-6,TRBJ1-3,14,ASSLEGTGGGNTIY
.,TRBV4-1,TRBJ2-1,14,ASSQPRTGAYNEQF
.,TRBV9,TRBJ2-3,13,ASSVGSSRTDTQY
.,TRBV5-4,TRBJ2-1,9,ASSTVNEQF
.,TRBV5-6,TRBJ2-6,15,ASSAGQSSSGANVLT
.,TRBV10-2,TRBJ2-7,13,ASSTGTSAFYEQY
.,TRBV5-4,TRBJ2-5,15,ASSLWGLAGGRETQY
once,TRBV27,TRBJ2-4,11,ASSGRGLYIQY
.,TRBV5-6,TRBJ2-7,12,ASSTGALPYEQY
.,TRBV9,TRBJ2-7,12,ASSVDGTTYEQY
.,TRBV6-6,.,9,ATAGGHEQY
.,TRBV7-9,TRBJ1-1,10,ASSWQGYEAF
.,TRBV2,TRBJ2-7,11,ASMGTEIYEQY
once,TRBV7-9,TRBJ2-1,14,ASSPFTGRSYNEQF
.,TRBV30,TRBJ2-7,13,AWSVNAGNSYEQY
.,TRBV9,TRBJ1-2,11,ASFSWGGYGYT
.,TRBV5-5,TRBJ2-7,12,ASSLDGGRDEQY
once,TRBV29-1,TRBJ2-7,15,SVVGYSGTGNPYEQY
.,TRBV19,TRBJ2-2,12,ASSIPTEIGELF
once,TRBV27,TRBJ2-2,11,AAGDRNTGELF
.,TRBV7-9,TRBJ2-1,16,ASSLVWGLATVYNEQF
.,TRBV5-1,TRBJ2-7,13,ASSLATGYGYEQY
.,TRBV10-3,TRBJ2-3,13,AITEDGVSTDTQY
.,TRBV5-1,TRBJ1-1,11,ASSSTGNTEAF
.,TRBV2,TRBJ1-3,13,ASSSDGRSGNTIY
.,TRBV13,TRBJ2-7,11,ASSLFGSAEQY
.,TRBV11-3,TRBJ2-2,12,ASSNRDRTGELF
.,TRBV6-5,TRBJ2-7,10,ASGTRGGEQY
.,TRBV21-1,TRBJ2-2,12,ASYLKVHFGELF
.,TRBV9,TRBJ1-1,14,ASSAAETGMNTEAF
.,TRBV14,TRBJ1-2,12,ASSQAGRGGGYT
.,TRBV4-1,TRBJ2-2,10,ASSQDGGELF
.,TRBV11-2,TRBJ2-7,13,ASSLVGGGNYEQY